The TCR beta chain described here comes from a study of blood T cell repertoires in COVID-19. Clones were read by immunoSEQ multiplex PCR, and TCRdb kept only the in-frame ones, dropping some. The sample lists some 200,000 clones, about 87% occurring once. The CDR3 is 13 residues long. The ends were cut back, 3 bases at V and 4 bases at J, with 9 bases in the middle. Researchers sorted participants into cohorts using their self-reported clinical history. The origin of this receptor is a woman younger than 45 who had recovered from COVID-19. The sample consisted of PBMCs or T cells enriched from blood (not recorded which). The chain has TRBV12-3 or TRBV12-4 and TRBJ1-1; a possible D gene is TRBD1 (5 bases). CDR3 nucleotides: TGTGCCAGCAGTTTTGACGGGGGCACTGAAGCTTTCTTT. Translation gives CASSFDGGTEAFF.